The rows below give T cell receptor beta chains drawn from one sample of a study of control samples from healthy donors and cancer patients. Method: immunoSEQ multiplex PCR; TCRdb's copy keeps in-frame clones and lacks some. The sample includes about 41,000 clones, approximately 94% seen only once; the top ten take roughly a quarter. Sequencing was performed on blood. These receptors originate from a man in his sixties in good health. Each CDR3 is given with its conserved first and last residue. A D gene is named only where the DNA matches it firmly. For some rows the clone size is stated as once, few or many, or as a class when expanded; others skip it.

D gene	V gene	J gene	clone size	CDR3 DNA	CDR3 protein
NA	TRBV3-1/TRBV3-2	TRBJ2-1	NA	TGTGCCAGCAGCCAAGAAGGGGATGTTGCGGGACCCTACAATGAGCAGTTCTTC	CASSQEGDVAGPYNEQFF
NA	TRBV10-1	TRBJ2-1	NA	TGCGCCAGCAGTGTACAGGGCCTTTCCGAGCAGTTCTTC	CASSVQGLSEQFF
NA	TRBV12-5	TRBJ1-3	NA	TGTGCTAGTGGTTTGTCTCTTGGAAACACCATATATTTT	CASGLSLGNTIYF
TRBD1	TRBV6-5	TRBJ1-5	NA	TGTGCCAGCAGTACCGGGGACAGGGACCAGCCCCAGCATTTT	CASSTGDRDQPQHF
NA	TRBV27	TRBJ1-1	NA	TGTGCCAGCAGCCCGGGGGACACTGAAGCTTTCTTT	CASSPGDTEAFF
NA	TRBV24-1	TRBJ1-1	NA	TGTGCCACGCAGGGCTCTAGGAACACTGAAGCTTTCTTT	CATQGSRNTEAFF
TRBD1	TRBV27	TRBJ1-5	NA	TGTGCCAGCAGTTCAGGACAGGGCAGTCAGCCCCAGCATTTT	CASSSGQGSQPQHF
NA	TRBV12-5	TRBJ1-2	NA	TGTGCTAGTGGTTCCCCCTTTGGGAACTATGGCTACACCTTC	CASGSPFGNYGYTF
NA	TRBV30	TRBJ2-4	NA	TGTGCCTGGTCGGCGGGCAACATTCAGTACTTC	CAWSAGNIQYF
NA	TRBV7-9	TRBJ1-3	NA	TGTGCCAGCAGCTCGGGGTATGGGAACACCATATATTTT	CASSSGYGNTIYF
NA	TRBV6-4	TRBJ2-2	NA	TGTGCCAGCAGGCAGGGTAACGGGGAGCTGTTTTTT	CASRQGNGELFF
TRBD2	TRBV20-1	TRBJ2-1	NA	TGCAGTGCTAGTTGGCGAAGCGGGAAGTCCTACAATGAGCAGTTCTTC	CSASWRSGKSYNEQFF
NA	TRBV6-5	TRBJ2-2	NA	TGTGCCAGCAGTTATTTTGGACAGTTGTCCGGGGAGCTGTTTTTT	CASSYFGQLSGELFF
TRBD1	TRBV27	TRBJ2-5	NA	TGTGCCAGCAGTTTAGGGACAGAAGAGACCCAGTACTTC	CASSLGTEETQYF
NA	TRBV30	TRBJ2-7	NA	TGTGCCTGGGCGGGACACCGCTACGAGCAGTACTTC	CAWAGHRYEQYF
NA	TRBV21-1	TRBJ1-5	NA	TGTGCCAGCAGCATCCCCGATCCCTCCGGGGATTATAGCAATCAGCCCCAGCATTTT	CASSIPDPSGDYSNQPQHF
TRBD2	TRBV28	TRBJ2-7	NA	TGTGCCAGCAGTTCGGGTAGCGGGAAGCTGTACGAGCAGTACTTC	CASSSGSGKLYEQYF
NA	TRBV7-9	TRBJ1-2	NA	TGTGCCAGCAGCTTTATATCGAGGAGGACAGAGAATGGCTACACCTTC	CASSFISRRTENGYTF
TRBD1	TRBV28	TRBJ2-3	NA	TGTGCCAGCAGTTCCCCGGGACAGGGAGCAGATACGCAGTATTTT	CASSSPGQGADTQYF
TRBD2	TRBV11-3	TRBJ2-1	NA	TGTGCCAGCAGCTTAGAGCCTAGCGGGAGAATGCAGTTCTTC	CASSLEPSGRMQFF
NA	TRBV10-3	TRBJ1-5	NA	TGTGCCATCAGCAGGGACACCCGCAATCAGCCCCAGCATTTT	CAISRDTRNQPQHF
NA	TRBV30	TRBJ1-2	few	TGTGCCTGGAGTGCGAACAGGGCGGTCCGAGGCTACACCTTC	CAWSANRAVRGYTF
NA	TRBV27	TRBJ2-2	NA	TGTGCCAGCAGTTTACCAGTGCCCGGGGAGCTGTTTTTT	CASSLPVPGELFF
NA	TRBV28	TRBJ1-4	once	TGTGCCAGCAGTTTACTACTTGCAACTAATGAAAAACTGTTTTTT	CASSLLLATNEKLFF
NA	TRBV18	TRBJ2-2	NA	TGTGCCAGCTCACCACTTTCTGCAGGCACCGGGGAGCTGTTTTTT	CASSPLSAGTGELFF
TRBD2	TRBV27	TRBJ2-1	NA	TGTGCCAGCAGTTCTAGAGGGCCGGGAGGGCTAGGTGAGCAGTTCTTC	CASSSRGPGGLGEQFF
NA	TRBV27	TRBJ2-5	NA	TGTGCCAGCACCTTACCAGAGAAGGCAGATAACAAAGAGACCCAGTACTTC	CASTLPEKADNKETQYF
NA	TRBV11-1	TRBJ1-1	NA	TGTGCCAGCAGCTTAGTTTCGGCCAGGGAGAACACTGAAGCTTTCTTT	CASSLVSARENTEAFF
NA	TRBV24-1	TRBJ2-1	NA	TGTGCCACCAGTGATCCCGGGACACCCCCCGGGGATGAGCAGTTCTTC	CATSDPGTPPGDEQFF
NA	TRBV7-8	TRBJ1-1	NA	TGTGCCAGCAGCTTTCTTGGGGGGGGGAGGAACACTGAAGCTTTCTTT	CASSFLGGGRNTEAFF
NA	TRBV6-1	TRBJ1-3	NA	TGTGCCAGCAGTGGTCCTTCGGGCGGGTTTGCGAACACCATATATTTT	CASSGPSGGFANTIYF
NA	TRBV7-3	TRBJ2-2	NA	TGTGCCAGCAGCTCTCGTACCGGGGAGCTGTTTTTT	CASSSRTGELFF
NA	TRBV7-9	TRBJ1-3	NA	TGTGCCAGTCACAGGCCCTCCTCTGGAAACACCATATATTTT	CASHRPSSGNTIYF
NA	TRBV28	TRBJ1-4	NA	TGTGCCAGCACCTATTACCGCACTAATGAAAAACTGTTTTTT	CASTYYRTNEKLFF
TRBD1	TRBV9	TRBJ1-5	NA	TGTGCCAGCAGCAGGACAGGGGACCAGCCCCAGCATTTT	CASSRTGDQPQHF
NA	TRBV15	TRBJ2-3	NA	TGTGCCACCAGATCCGGGGATATCGGCACAGATACGCAGTATTTT	CATRSGDIGTDTQYF
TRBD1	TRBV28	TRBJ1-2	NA	TGTGCCAGCAGTTTATGGGGGACAGGGGTCGCATATGGCTACACCTTC	CASSLWGTGVAYGYTF
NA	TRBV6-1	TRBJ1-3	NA	TGTGCCTCCGGGGCGTCTGGAAACACCATATATTTT	CASGASGNTIYF
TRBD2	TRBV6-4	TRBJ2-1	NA	TGTGCCAGCAGTCTGACTAGCTATGAGCAGTTCTTC	CASSLTSYEQFF
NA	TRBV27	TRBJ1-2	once	TGTGCCAGCAGTTTCAGGGGTGAAGCCTATGGCTACACCTTC	CASSFRGEAYGYTF
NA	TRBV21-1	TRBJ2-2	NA	TGTGCCAGCAGCAAATGCCCACTAGCGGACACCGGGGAGCTGTTTTTT	CASSKCPLADTGELFF
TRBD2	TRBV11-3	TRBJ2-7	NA	TGTGCCAGCAGCTTCGGACTAGCGGGAGGTGAACAGTACTTC	CASSFGLAGGEQYF